The 15 T cell receptor beta chains given below trace back to one sample, sequenced in a study of OX40 agonist ivuxolimab in advanced cancers. Measured with immunoSEQ multiplex PCR; TCRdb has only the in-frame clones, and not every one. This table has around 25,000 clones, 84% appearing once. The specimen was CD4+ or CD8+ T cells sorted from blood, collected in a trial of the OX40 agonist ivuxolimab. These receptors were collected from an adult with an advanced solid tumor such as melanoma, head and neck, liver or kidney cancer.

This chain connects TRBV10-3 to TRBJ2-7, with D perhaps assigned TRBD1 or TRBD2 (6 bases each). V lost 7 bases, J lost 4 bases, and 14 bases lay in between. This CDR3 is 13 amino acids long. Germline CDR1 reads ENHRY; CDR2 reads SYGVKD. The CDR3 region is CAITSRGEYEQYF. In DNA form, the CDR3 reads TGTGCCATCACCTCTAGGGGGGAATACGAGCAGTACTTC.

The gene calls are TRBV15 and TRBJ1-2; D is possibly TRBD1 (5 bases). CDR1 and CDR2 (germline): LNHNV, YYDKDF (reference sequence). The CDR3 spans 16 residues. The germline V and J ends were trimmed by 3 bases and 4 bases, with 18 bases remaining between them. The CDR3 nucleotides are TGTGCCACCAGCAGTAAAAGGGACGGGCTATTCTATGGCTACACCTTC. Its translation is CATSSKRDGLFYGYTF.

The chain carries TRBV23-1 and TRBJ2-2, with a possible D match to TRBD1 (6 bases). TRBV23-1 is classed as an ORF, of uncertain function. This CDR3 has 18 amino acids. Trimming pared 4 bases from V and 1 base from J, leaving 19 bases between. This CDR3 is CASSRHLQGLQNTGELFF. In nucleotides, the CDR3 is TGCGCCAGCAGTCGACACTTACAGGGCCTTCAGAACACCGGGGAGCTGTTTTTT.

The rearrangement joins TRBV19 to TRBJ2-7; a possible D gene is TRBD2 (5 bases). Trimming removed 6 bases from V and 2 bases from J, with 11 bases in between. Germline values: CDR1 LNHDA, CDR2 SQIVND (reference sequence). The CDR3 contains 13 residues. CDR3 in amino acids: CASSPRRAYEQYF. CDR3 nucleotides: TGTGCCAGTAGCCCGAGGCGGGCCTACGAGCAGTACTTC.

The CDR3 reads CASRARGGNQPQHF. The CDR3 region has the DNA TGTGCCAGCAGAGCCAGGGGAGGCAATCAGCCCCAGCATTTT. The rearrangement links TRBV2 to TRBJ1-5, with D maybe TRBD1 (6 bases). This CDR3 region has 14 residues. CDR1 SNHLY and CDR2 FYNNEI come from the germline V gene. The ends were cut back, 6 bases at V and 2 bases at J, with 11 bases in the middle. The variable domain in full, completed from reference TRBV2 and TRBJ1-5, reads EPEVTQTPSHQVTQMGQEVILRCVPISNHLYFYWYRQILGQKVEFLVSFYNNEISEKSEIFDDQFSVERPDGSNFTLKIRSTKLEDSAMYFCASRARGGNQPQHFGDGTRLSIL.

V usage is TRBV11-1 and J usage is TRBJ1-1, with 7 bases lining up with TRBD1. CDR3 length: 15 residues. Germline V gene lookup returns CDR1 SGHAT and CDR2 FQDESV (reference sequence). Trimming removed 1 base from V and 2 bases from J; junction bases left unmatched: 4. CDR3 sequence: CASSLGDSVNTEAFF. As DNA, the CDR3 is TGTGCCAGCAGCTTAGGGGACAGCGTCAACACTGAAGCTTTCTTT.

A single count supports this clone. The chain is built from TRBV18 and TRBJ2-1; TRBD2 aligns across 12 bases. Germline V gene lookup returns CDR1 KGHSH and CDR2 LQKENI. V lost 3 bases and J lost 5; bases outside the gene matches: 5. CDR3 length: 16 residues. Written as DNA, the CDR3 is TGTGCCAGCTCACCCACGACTAGCGGGAGTCACAATGAGCAGTTCTTC. Encoded protein: CASSPTTSGSHNEQFF.

V gene TRBV7-2 combines with J gene TRBJ2-7; 10 bases are shared with TRBD1. From germline, CDR1 is SGHTA and CDR2 FQGNSA. V shed 5 bases and J 10 bases; nucleotides not matched to a gene: 11. The CDR3 is 14 residues long. The CDR3: CASSRRDRGSEQYF. The CDR3 DNA reads TGTGCCAGCAGCCGCCGGGACAGGGGATCGGAACAGTACTTC.

The chain is built from TRBV7-6 and TRBJ2-1, with 9 bases fitting TRBD2. Germline V lookup: CDR1 SGHVS, CDR2 FNYEAQ. CDR3 length: 15 amino acids. After removal of 1 base from V and 6 bases from J, the junction contained 4 bases not matched to a gene. CDR3 nucleotides: TGTGCCAGCAGCTTAGGGCTAGCGGGGAGCAATGAGCAGTTCTTC. It codes for CASSLGLAGSNEQFF.

This chain links TRBV25-1 with TRBJ2-1; TRBD1 aligns across 8 bases. With 8 bases clipped from V and 4 bases from J, the junction kept 10 bases outside the gene matches. Germline CDR1 is MGHDK and CDR2 is SYGVNS. The CDR3 has 15 amino acids. As DNA, the CDR3 is TGTGCCAGCTCTCGACAGGGGACCCGTTACAATGAGCAGTTCTTC. This translates into CASSRQGTRYNEQFF. The whole variable domain, filled in from reference TRBV25-1 and TRBJ2-1, reads EADIYQTPRYLVIGTGKKITLECSQTMGHDKMYWYQQDPGMELHLIHYSYGVNSTEKGDLSSESTVSRIRTEHFPLTLESARPSHTSQYLCASSRQGTRYNEQFFGPGTRLTVL.

The chain employs TRBV13 and TRBJ2-5; perhaps TRBD2 as D (5 bases). Germline V lookup: CDR1 PRHDT, CDR2 FYEKMQ (reference sequence). The CDR3 loop spans 14 amino acids. V lost 5 bases and J 1 base, leaving 11 bases between the germline ends. CDR3 loop: CASSASGIQETQYF. As DNA, the CDR3 is TGTGCCAGCAGCGCCTCCGGGATCCAAGAGACCCAGTACTTC.

This clone was seen more than once but under ten times. This chain uses TRBV7-9 with TRBJ2-1; D ambiguous. V dropped 5 bases and J dropped 4 bases, with 15 bases sitting between them. Germline V gene data show CDR1 as SEHNR and CDR2 as FQNEAQ (reference sequence). There are 15 residues in the CDR3. CDR3 amino acids: CASSPLGPLYNEQFF. CDR3 bases: TGTGCCAGCAGCCCCCTCGGACCGCTATACAATGAGCAGTTCTTC.

This sequence joins TRBV7-6 and TRBJ2-7; D might be TRBD2 (7 bases). The CDR3 length is 15 residues. V was pared by 8 bases and J by 2 bases, with 19 bases between. Germline CDR1 and CDR2: SGHVS and FNYEAQ. DNA of the CDR3: TGTGCCAGCGCCCTTAGGGGGGGGGACGCCTACGAGCAGTACTTC. Translated: CASALRGGDAYEQYF.

This chain joins TRBV5-1 and TRBJ2-4, with D uncertain. Germline V gene sequence: CDR1 SGHRS, CDR2 YFSETQ. Trimming removed 1 base from V and 5 bases from J, with 13 bases in between. The CDR3 loop spans 15 amino acids. CDR3 amino acids: CASSLSPAGENIQYF. CDR3 nucleotides: TGCGCCAGCAGCTTGTCTCCAGCCGGCGAAAACATTCAGTACTTC.

The CDR3 protein is CASSLEDGAFDYGYTF. CDR3 DNA: TGTGCCAGCAGCTTAGAGGATGGGGCGTTCGACTATGGCTACACCTTC. This chain joins TRBV7-2 and TRBJ1-2; tentatively, D is TRBD1 (5 bases). The CDR3 is 16 amino acids. Germline-derived CDR1 and CDR2 are SGHTA and FQGNSA. The V and J ends lost 1 base and 3 bases respectively, with 15 bases between them.